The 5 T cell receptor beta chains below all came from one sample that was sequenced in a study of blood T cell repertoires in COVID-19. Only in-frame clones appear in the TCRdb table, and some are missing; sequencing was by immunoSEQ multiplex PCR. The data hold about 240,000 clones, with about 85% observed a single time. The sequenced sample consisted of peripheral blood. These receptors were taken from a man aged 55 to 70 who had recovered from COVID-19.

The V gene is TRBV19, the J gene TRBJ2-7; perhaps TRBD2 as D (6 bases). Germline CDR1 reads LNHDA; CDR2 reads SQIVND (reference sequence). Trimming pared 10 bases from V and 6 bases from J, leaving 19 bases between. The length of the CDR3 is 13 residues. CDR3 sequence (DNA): TGTGCCACCAGTAATAGCGCGGGGAGCGAGCAGTACTTC. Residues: CATSNSAGSEQYF. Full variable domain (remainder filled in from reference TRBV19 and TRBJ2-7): DGGITQSPKYLFRKEGQNVTLSCEQNLNHDAMYWYRQDPGQGLRLIYYSQIVNDFQKGDIAEGYSVSREKKESFPLTVTSAQKNPTAFYLCATSNSAGSEQYFGPGTRLTVT.

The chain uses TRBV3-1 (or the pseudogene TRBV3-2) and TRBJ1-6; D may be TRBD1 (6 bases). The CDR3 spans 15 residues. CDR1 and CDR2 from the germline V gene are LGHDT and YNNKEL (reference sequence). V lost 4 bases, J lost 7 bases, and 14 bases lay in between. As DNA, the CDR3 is TGTGCCAGCAGCCTGGAAGGGGGACGAAATTCACCCCTCCACTTT. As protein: CASSLEGGRNSPLHF.

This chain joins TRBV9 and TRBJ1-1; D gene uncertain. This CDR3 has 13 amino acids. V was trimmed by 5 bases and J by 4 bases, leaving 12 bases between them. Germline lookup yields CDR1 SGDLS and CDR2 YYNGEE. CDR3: CASSYVPGTEAFF. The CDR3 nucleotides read TGTGCCAGCAGTTACGTTCCGGGCACTGAAGCTTTCTTT. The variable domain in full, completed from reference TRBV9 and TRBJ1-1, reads DSGVTQTPKHLITATGQRVTLRCSPRSGDLSVYWYQQSLDQGLQFLIQYYNGEERAKGNILERFSAQQFPDLHSELNLSSLELGDSALYFCASSYVPGTEAFFGQGTRLTVV.

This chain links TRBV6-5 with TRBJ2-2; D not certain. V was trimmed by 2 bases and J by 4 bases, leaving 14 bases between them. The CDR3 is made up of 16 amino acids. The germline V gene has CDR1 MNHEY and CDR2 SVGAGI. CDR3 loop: CASSYTYAAITGELFF. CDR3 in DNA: TGTGCCAGCAGTTACACCTATGCGGCTATCACCGGGGAGCTGTTTTTT.

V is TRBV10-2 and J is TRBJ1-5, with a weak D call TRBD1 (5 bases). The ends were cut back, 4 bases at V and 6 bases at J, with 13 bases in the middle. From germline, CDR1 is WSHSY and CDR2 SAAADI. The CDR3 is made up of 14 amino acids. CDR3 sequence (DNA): TGCGCCAGCAGTGTCGGGGGGAACGCTCAGCCCCAGCATTTT. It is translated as CASSVGGNAQPQHF.